The 7 T cell receptor beta chains below were found in one sample sequenced in a study of blood T cell repertoires in COVID-19. Profiling relied on immunoSEQ multiplex PCR, and the TCRdb table lists in-frame clones only, not all of them. The sample holds around 70,000 clones, roughly 84% seen once. Input material: peripheral blood. These receptors all stem from a woman aged 18-35 years with acute or convalescent COVID-19.

The rearrangement links TRBV5-1 to TRBJ1-2; 9 nucleotides align to TRBD1. Germline V gene data show CDR1 as SGHRS and CDR2 as YFSETQ. The CDR3 consists of 15 residues. V trimming: 5 bases; J trimming: 2 bases; junction bases outside the gene matches: 7. This chain's CDR3 is CASREGTGNNYGYTF. CDR3 DNA: TGCGCCAGCAGGGAAGGGACAGGGAACAACTATGGCTACACCTTC.

Comment on this clone: This CDR3 is also generated by other DNA sequences in the sample. The CDR3 DNA reads TGTGCCAGCAGTGAACAGGGCGAATCCTACGAGCAGTACTTC. Protein product: CASSEQGESYEQYF. The V call is TRBV2, the J call TRBJ2-7, with a weak D call TRBD1 (5 bases). V was clipped by 2 bases and J by 1 base, with 9 bases between them. CDR3 length: 14 amino acids. CDR1 is SNHLY, CDR2 FYNNEI, per germline. The full variable domain, completed using reference TRBV2 and TRBJ2-7, is EPEVTQTPSHQVTQMGQEVILRCVPISNHLYFYWYRQILGQKVEFLVSFYNNEISEKSEIFDDQFSVERPDGSNFTLKIRSTKLEDSAMYFCASSEQGESYEQYFGPGTRLTVT.

The chain has TRBV2 and TRBJ1-4; a weak D match, TRBD1 (6 bases). CDR1 is SNHLY and CDR2 is FYNNEI in the germline V gene. CDR3 length: 15 amino acids. The germline V and J ends were trimmed by 7 bases and 2 bases, with 14 bases remaining between them. CDR3 amino acids: CASTVRQGTNEKLFF. DNA of the CDR3: TGTGCCAGCACGGTGAGGCAGGGGACTAATGAAAAACTGTTTTTT.

The chain is built from TRBV27 and TRBJ1-6; D is possibly TRBD1 (6 bases). This CDR3 has 13 residues. Between the trimmed V and J ends, which lost 5 bases and 7 bases, there was a span of 9 bases. Per the germline V gene, CDR1 is MNHEY and CDR2 is SMNVEV (reference sequence). The CDR3 loop is CASSITGNSPLHF. CDR3 bases: TGTGCCAGCAGTATTACAGGGAATTCACCCCTCCACTTT.

The gene calls are TRBV7-2 and TRBJ2-1; D remains ambiguous. Trimming pared 6 bases from V and 2 bases from J, leaving 14 bases between. The CDR3 has 15 residues. Looked up from germline, CDR1 is SGHTA and CDR2 is FQGNSA. CDR3 protein: CASSTGSSPYNEQFF. Here the CDR3 DNA reads TGTGCCAGCAGTACCGGGTCCAGTCCCTACAATGAGCAGTTCTTC.

This chain joins TRBV5-1 and TRBJ2-7, with TRBD1 as a possible D gene (6 bases). The CDR3 consists of 15 residues. V was cut by 0 bases and J by 2 bases, with 12 bases left in between. Germline V gene sequence: CDR1 SGHRS, CDR2 YFSETQ. CDR3 loop: CASSLAQGLTYEQYF. The CDR3, as DNA: TGCGCCAGCAGCTTGGCACAGGGTCTAACCTACGAGCAGTACTTC.

V and J are TRBV27 and TRBJ1-1; maybe TRBD1 (5 bases). This CDR3 is 15 amino acids long. Trimming pared 5 bases from V and 5 bases from J, leaving 18 bases between. Per the germline V gene, CDR1 is MNHEY and CDR2 is SMNVEV (reference sequence). Here the CDR3 DNA reads TGTGCCAGCAGTCCCTCGTGGGGCGTTTGGACTGAAGCTTTCTTT. This encodes CASSPSWGVWTEAFF.